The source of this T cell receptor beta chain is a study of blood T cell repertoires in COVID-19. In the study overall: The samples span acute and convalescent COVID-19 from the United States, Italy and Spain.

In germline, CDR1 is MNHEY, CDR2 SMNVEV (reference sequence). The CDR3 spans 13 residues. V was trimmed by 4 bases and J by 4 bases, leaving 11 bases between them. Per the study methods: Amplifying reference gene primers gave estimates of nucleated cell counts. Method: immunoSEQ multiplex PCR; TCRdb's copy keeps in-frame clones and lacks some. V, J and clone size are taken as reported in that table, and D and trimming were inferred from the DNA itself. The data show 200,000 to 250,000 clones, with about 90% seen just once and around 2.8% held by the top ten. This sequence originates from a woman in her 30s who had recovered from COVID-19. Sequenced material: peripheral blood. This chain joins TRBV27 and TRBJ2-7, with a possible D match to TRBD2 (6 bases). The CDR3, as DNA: TGTGCCAGCAGTTCACTGGGGAGGTACGAGCAGTACTTC. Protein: CASSSLGRYEQYF.